This entry describes one T cell receptor beta chain. The target antigen is unknown. The sample is drawn from a study of beta chain features in type 1 diabetes. Since all of the isolated RNA was reverse transcribed, expressed TCRB transcripts were what got sequenced. Sequenced by immunoSEQ multiplex PCR; TCRdb stores in-frame clones only, minus some. The sample carries nearly 250,000 clones, roughly an eighth recorded once. General observations from the study: All four CD4+ subsets of Type 1 diabetes patients contained TCRB CDR3s that were moderately but significantly shorter.

V dropped 1 base and J dropped 2 bases, with 8 bases sitting between them. Germline V lookup: CDR1 SGHTA, CDR2 FQGNSA. This CDR3 region has 14 residues. Based on CD45RO/CCR7/CD25/CD127/CD95/CD27, CD4+ regulatory, stem cell-like memory, naive and central memory cells were sorted. The receptor was derived from a woman aged 40-49 years in good health. Sequencing was performed on naive CD4+ T cells from blood. The chain uses TRBV7-2 and TRBJ1-1, with a possible D match to TRBD1 (5 bases). CDR3 sequence (DNA): TGTGCCAGCAGCTTAGGCGGGGCCAACACTGAAGCTTTCTTT. This codes for CASSLGGANTEAFF.